Each of the 22 T cell receptor beta chains below was sequenced from the same sample in a study of blood T cell repertoires in COVID-19. TCRdb keeps only in-frame clones here, not all; method: immunoSEQ multiplex PCR. In the table there are about 130,000 clones, 70% to 85% of which are singletons. Sequenced sample: peripheral blood. The receptor set was obtained from a woman of 80 years or more with acute or convalescent COVID-19.

The chain carries TRBV7-2 and TRBJ1-5, with 7 bases matching TRBD1. Trimming took 5 bases from V and 1 from J; bases not matched to a gene: 8. From germline, CDR1 is SGHTA and CDR2 FQGNSA. CDR3 length: 16 amino acids. DNA for the CDR3: TGTGCCAGCAGCAGGGACAGCCAGATCAGCAATCAGCCCCAGCATTTT. This codes for CASSRDSQISNQPQHF.

The chain combines TRBV7-2 with TRBJ2-5; TRBD2 matches at 10 bases. CDR3 length: 15 amino acids. Germline CDR1 reads SGHTA; CDR2 reads FQGNSA. After removal of 2 bases from V and 7 bases from J, the junction contained 7 bases not matched to a gene. The CDR3, as DNA: TGTGCCAGCAGCTTAACTAGCGGGGCAGACGGGACCCAGTACTTC. Amino acids: CASSLTSGADGTQYF.

The chain employs TRBV30 and TRBJ1-2, with TRBD1 matching 8 bases. The CDR3 totals 15 residues. The trim removed 2 bases at V and 6 bases at J, leaving 11 bases unmatched. In germline, CDR1 is GTSNPN, CDR2 SVGIG (reference sequence). The CDR3 DNA reads TGTGCCTGGAGTATAAAACGACAGGGGATTCATGGCTACACCTTC. It specifies CAWSIKRQGIHGYTF.

The chain employs TRBV7-8 and TRBJ2-7; a possible D gene is TRBD1 (8 bases). Trimming took 9 bases from V and 2 from J, leaving 17 bases between them. Germline V gene lookup returns CDR1 SGHVS and CDR2 FQNEAQ. CDR3 length: 14 amino acids. The CDR3 bases are TGTGCCAGTGCGGGGGACAGGTTGACCTACGAGCAGTACTTC. It is translated as CASAGDRLTYEQYF.

The chain uses TRBV19 and TRBJ1-2; D is perhaps TRBD1 (5 bases). Germline assignment: CDR1 LNHDA and CDR2 SQIVND (reference sequence). Trimming cost V 7 bases and J 4 bases, with 10 bases left between them. The CDR3 is 12 amino acids. The CDR3 nucleotides are TGTGCCAGTAAGAGGCAGGGCTATGGCTACACCTTC. It encodes CASKRQGYGYTF. Complete variable domain (other parts from reference TRBV19 and TRBJ1-2): DGGITQSPKYLFRKEGQNVTLSCEQNLNHDAMYWYRQDPGQGLRLIYYSQIVNDFQKGDIAEGYSVSREKKESFPLTVTSAQKNPTAFYLCASKRQGYGYTFGSGTRLTVV.

The chain employs TRBV5-4 and TRBJ2-7; perhaps TRBD2 as D (6 bases). The germline V gene has CDR1 SGHNT and CDR2 YYREEE (reference sequence). The CDR3 loop spans 14 amino acids. Between the trimmed V and J ends, which lost 4 bases and 3 bases, there was a span of 14 bases. The CDR3 loop reads CASSRQEGYYEQYF. For the CDR3, the DNA is TGTGCCAGCAGCCGCCAGGAGGGGTACTACGAGCAGTACTTC.

The chain is built from TRBV28 and TRBJ1-2; no definite D call. Germline V lookup: CDR1 MDHEN, CDR2 SYDVKM. The CDR3 consists of 15 residues. V lost 6 bases and J lost 7, with 21 bases in between. Here the CDR3 reads CASSLERPLLPGYTF. CDR3 DNA: TGTGCCAGCAGCTTAGAGCGACCCCTCTTACCTGGCTACACCTTC.

This clone has only one observation. The chain couples TRBV6-5 to TRBJ2-7; D is possibly TRBD1 (5 bases). Germline loops: CDR1 MNHEY, CDR2 SVGAGI. V was trimmed by 5 bases and J by 6 bases, leaving 17 bases between them. The CDR3 is 14 residues long. Here the CDR3 reads CASSLGHTGSEQYF. For the CDR3, the DNA is TGTGCCAGCAGTCTAGGTCATACAGGCAGCGAGCAGTACTTC.

The chain is built from TRBV6-5 and TRBJ2-7; 11 bases align to TRBD1. CDR1 MNHEY and CDR2 SVGAGI come from the germline V gene. With 4 bases clipped from V and 6 bases from J, the junction kept 8 bases outside the gene matches. The CDR3 has 15 residues. The CDR3 DNA reads as TGTGCCAGCAGTTCTGGTGGGACAGGGGGTTTCGAGCAGTACTTC. It encodes CASSSGGTGGFEQYF.

This sequence joins TRBV9 and TRBJ1-2, with 10 bases fitting TRBD1. CDR3 length: 17 amino acids. Germline values: CDR1 SGDLS, CDR2 YYNGEE. Trimming took 4 bases from V and 3 from J; bases not matched to a gene: 12. CDR3 amino acids: CASSPGRGQGLDYGYTF. The CDR3 DNA follows: TGTGCCAGCAGCCCAGGCAGGGGACAGGGGTTAGACTATGGCTACACCTTC.

The rearrangement links TRBV2 to TRBJ2-7; no firm D call. CDR3 size: 14 residues. In germline, CDR1 is SNHLY, CDR2 FYNNEI. V lost 3 bases, J lost 0 bases, and 9 bases lay in between. CDR3 amino acids: CASSDARLSYEQYF. The CDR3 DNA reads as TGTGCCAGCAGTGACGCGCGTCTCTCCTACGAGCAGTACTTC.

V usage is TRBV7-3 and J usage is TRBJ2-3; the match to TRBD1 covers 8 bases. The V and J ends lost 4 bases and 1 base, in that order; junction bases with no gene match: 4. Per the germline V gene, CDR1 is SGHTA and CDR2 is FQGTGA. The CDR3 consists of 15 residues. DNA for the CDR3: TGTGCCAGCAGCTCGACAGGGGTGGGCACAGATACGCAGTATTTT. Its translation is CASSSTGVGTDTQYF.

The chain has TRBV3-1 (or the pseudogene TRBV3-2) and TRBJ1-6; D unresolved. The CDR3 sequence is 14 residues long. V lost 2 bases and J 6 bases, leaving 8 bases between the germline ends. Germline V gene lookup returns CDR1 LGHDT and CDR2 YNNKEL (reference sequence). The CDR3 spells CASSQLGVNSPLHF. CDR3 nucleotides: TGTGCCAGCAGCCAACTCGGGGTTAATTCACCCCTCCACTTT.

This chain links TRBV5-4 with TRBJ1-2; D may be TRBD1 (5 bases). Trimming pared 1 base from V and 2 bases from J, leaving 6 bases between. Per germline, CDR1 SGHNT and CDR2 YYREEE (reference sequence). The length of the CDR3 is 13 residues. CDR3 coding DNA: TGTGCCAGCAGCTTGCGGGGGAACTATGGCTACACCTTC. This sequence encodes CASSLRGNYGYTF.

This chain links TRBV7-3 with TRBJ1-6; 7 bases match TRBD1. The germline CDR1 and CDR2 sequences are SGHTA and FQGTGA. The CDR3 has 13 residues. V lost 5 bases to trimming and J lost 8 bases; unmatched junction nucleotides: 3. The CDR3 spells CASSRDRDSPLHF. CDR3 coding DNA: TGTGCCAGCAGCCGAGACAGGGATTCACCCCTCCACTTT.

The table lists this clone with a count of one. The chain has TRBV11-2 and TRBJ1-1; 8 bases align to TRBD1. The CDR3 is 15 residues long. Germline lookup yields CDR1 SGHAT and CDR2 FQNNGV. V lost 1 base, J lost 7 bases, and 8 bases stayed unmatched. In nucleotides, the CDR3 is TGTGCCAGCAGCTTAGTTCCGCAGGGGGCGAGTGAAGCTTTCTTT. This sequence encodes CASSLVPQGASEAFF. The variable domain in full, completed from reference TRBV11-2 and TRBJ1-1, reads EAGVAQSPRYKIIEKRQSVAFWCNPISGHATLYWYQQILGQGPKLLIQFQNNGVVDDSQLPKDRFSAERLKGVDSTLKIQPAKLEDSAVYLCASSLVPQGASEAFFGQGTRLTVV.

The chain combines TRBV9 with TRBJ2-2; TRBD1 might be the D (5 bases). Germline V gene sequence: CDR1 SGDLS, CDR2 YYNGEE. Trimming shortened V by 2 bases and J by 6 bases, and 11 bases separated the two germline ends. This CDR3 region has 14 residues. The CDR3 coding sequence is TGTGCCAGCAGCGTGGGGCATCAGCCCGGGGAGCTGTTTTTT. Translation: CASSVGHQPGELFF.

CDR3 sequence reads: CASSREPGQLVGNTIYF. CDR3 bases: TGTGCCAGCAGCCGAGAGCCGGGACAACTCGTCGGAAACACCATATATTTT. The gene calls are TRBV4-2 and TRBJ1-3, with D maybe TRBD1 (6 bases). Deletions cut 4 bases from V and 4 bases from J, with 20 bases between. From germline, CDR1 is LGHNA and CDR2 YNFKEQ. The CDR3 is 17 residues long.

The sample holds one count of this clone. The chain's CDR3 is CASSLEGTLTEAFF. The CDR3 coding sequence is TGCGCCAGCAGCTTGGAAGGGACATTAACTGAAGCTTTCTTT. V gene TRBV5-1 combines with J gene TRBJ1-1; D perhaps matches TRBD1 (6 bases). Germline-derived CDR1 and CDR2 are SGHRS and YFSETQ. The CDR3 totals 14 residues. Trimming took off 0 bases at V and 5 bases at J, with 11 bases between the two ends.

The chain joins TRBV27 to TRBJ1-2; perhaps TRBD1 as D (6 bases). Trimming shortened V by 2 bases and J by 3 bases, and 7 bases separated the two germline ends. The CDR3 loop spans 13 amino acids. In germline, CDR1 is MNHEY, CDR2 SMNVEV (reference sequence). The CDR3 DNA reads as TGTGCCAGCAGTTTAACAGGGCACTATGGCTACACCTTC. It yields the protein CASSLTGHYGYTF.

Many counts were recorded for this clone. The gene calls are TRBV7-9 and TRBJ1-2, with D possibly being TRBD1 (5 bases). Trimming removed 2 bases at V and 8 bases at J, with 12 bases between. The germline V gene encodes CDR1 SEHNR and CDR2 FQNEAQ (reference sequence). This CDR3 spans 13 amino acids. CDR3 DNA sequence: TGTGCCAGCAGCTTATCAGGGCCCGAGGGCTACACCTTC. Translating gives CASSLSGPEGYTF.

The gene calls are TRBV5-5 and TRBJ2-2; no reliable D call. The CDR3 is 16 residues long. Deletions cut 1 base from V and 2 bases from J, with 12 bases between. The V gene's germline CDR1 is SGHKS and CDR2 YYEKEE (reference sequence). CDR3 in DNA: TGTGCCAGCAGCTTGTTTGCAGGATTAAACACCGGGGAGCTGTTTTTT. Translated, it gives CASSLFAGLNTGELFF. The full variable domain, rest sourced from reference TRBV5-5 and TRBJ2-2, is DAGVTQSPTHLIKTRGQQVTLRCSPISGHKSVSWYQQVLGQGPQFIFQYYEKEERGRGNFPDRFSARQFPNYSSELNVNALLLGDSALYLCASSLFAGLNTGELFFGEGSRLTVL.